The next 30 T cell receptor beta chains were all read from a single sample in a study of identical twins listed by TCRdb under 2016. Receptor amplification or capture employed 5' RACE. Instrument on record: Illumina HiSeq 2000. In TCRdb, the public reads were trimmed at Q25 with fastp and aligned with MiXCR, with productive beta chains retained. Every distinct CDR3 protein forms one entry, paired with its most common genes and DNA. The sample table lists about 900,000 distinct CDR3 sequences, roughly an eighth of them with a count of one. The top ten clones comprise 1.5% to 2% of the sample. These records were also assigned to another study, of yellow fever vaccine responses in identical twins.

Source material: PBMCs. These receptors originate from a woman aged 18 to 35 in good health.

The gene calls are TRBV18 and TRBJ2-3, with 13 bases fitting TRBD2. Germline CDR1 KGHSH, CDR2 LQKENI. The V gene end was trimmed by 5 bases and the J gene end by 0 bases; junction bases not matched to a gene: 8. The CDR3 is 18 amino acids. CDR3 coding DNA: TGTGCCAGCTCATCCCGGACTAGCGGGGGCTATAGCACAGATACGCAGTATTTT. Translating it yields CASSSRTSGGYSTDTQYF. The entire variable domain, with the rest obtained from reference TRBV18 and TRBJ2-3, is as follows: NAGVMQNPRHLVRRRGQEARLRCSPMKGHSHVYWYRQLPEEGLKFMVYLQKENIIDESGMPKERFSAEFPKEGPSILRIQQVVRGDSAAYFCASSSRTSGGYSTDTQYFGPGTRLTVL.

The chain links TRBV13 to TRBJ2-1; 8 bases are shared with TRBD2. The CDR3 is made up of 16 amino acids. V lost 5 bases to trimming and J lost 0 bases; unmatched junction nucleotides: 6. CDR1 is PRHDT and CDR2 is FYEKMQ in the germline V gene (reference sequence). In DNA form, the CDR3 reads TGTGCCAGCAGCGACTCCGGGAGGGACTCCTACAATGAGCAGTTCTTC. It is translated as CASSDSGRDSYNEQFF.

The chain uses TRBV6-2 or TRBV6-3 and TRBJ2-7, with TRBD1 identical over 7 bases. The CDR3 runs 14 residues. The ends lost 0 bases at V and 6 bases at J; junction bases unmatched: 5. Germline lookup yields CDR1 MNHEY and CDR2 SVGEGT. CDR3 coding DNA: TGTGCCAGCAGTTACTCGGAAGGGGGCGGCGAGCAGTACTTC. It encodes CASSYSEGGGEQYF.

This chain joins TRBV7-9 and TRBJ2-1; 9 positions match TRBD1. Germline V gives CDR1 SEHNR, CDR2 FQNEAQ (reference sequence). The CDR3 runs to 15 residues. The ends lost 3 bases at V and 4 bases at J; junction bases unmatched: 4. CDR3 sequence: CASSFRQGGYNEQFF. In DNA, the CDR3 is TGTGCCAGCAGCTTTCGACAGGGGGGATACAATGAGCAGTTCTTC.

The table lists this clonotype with a few counts. The chain links TRBV5-1 to TRBJ2-3; TRBD2 agrees at 10 bases. The CDR3 has 17 residues. V gave up 2 bases and J gave up 5 bases; unmatched junction bases: 11. Germline lookup yields CDR1 SGHRS and CDR2 YFSETQ. The CDR3 region is CASSFGASGGARDTQYF. The CDR3 nucleotides are TGCGCCAGCAGCTTTGGAGCGAGCGGGGGGGCAAGAGATACGCAGTATTTT.

This clonotype was seen only a few times. The genes are TRBV29-1 and TRBJ2-1; 7 bases line up with TRBD2. Unmatched junction bases numbered 9, after V lost 5 bases and J lost 8 bases. Per germline, CDR1 SQVTM and CDR2 ANQGSEA. The CDR3 is 13 amino acids. CDR3 sequence (DNA): TGCAGCGTTCGCGCCCTTGGGGGGGATGAGCAGTTCTTC. This gives the protein CSVRALGGDEQFF.

This clonotype was picked up many times. This chain uses TRBV6-4 with TRBJ2-1; 7 nucleotides align to TRBD2. This CDR3 has 16 residues. The germline CDR1 and CDR2 sequences are MRHNA and SNTAGT. Germline trimming cut 2 bases from V and 1 base from J; bases unmatched to any gene: 5. The CDR3 here is CASSDLASGSYNEQFF. The CDR3 region has the DNA TGTGCCAGCAGTGACCTGGCTAGCGGTTCCTACAATGAGCAGTTCTTC.

This clonotype was picked up a small number of times. V and J are TRBV11-1 and TRBJ2-6, with 16 bases matching TRBD2. Germline CDR1 SGHAT, CDR2 FQDESV (reference sequence). The CDR3 has 18 amino acids. V lost 6 bases, J lost 8 bases, and 10 bases stayed unmatched. This CDR3 is CASRPSGLAGGPSNVLTF. The CDR3 DNA is TGTGCCAGCAGACCATCGGGACTAGCGGGAGGGCCGTCCAACGTCCTGACTTTC. Based on the CDR3 plus reference TRBV11-1 and TRBJ2-6, the full variable domain is EAEVAQSPRYKITEKSQAVAFWCDPISGHATLYWYRQILGQGPELLVQFQDESVVDDSQLPKDRFSAERLKGVDSTLKIQPAELGDSAMYLCASRPSGLAGGPSNVLTFGAGSRLTVL.

The chain couples TRBV18 to TRBJ2-6; unclear D gene. V gave up 2 bases and J gave up 13 bases, with 15 bases separating them. This CDR3 region has 14 residues. Per the germline V gene, CDR1 is KGHSH and CDR2 is LQKENI. The CDR3: CASSPSQGVGVLTF. CDR3 DNA sequence: TGTGCCAGCTCACCATCTCAAGGCGTCGGGGTCCTGACTTTC. The entire variable domain, with the rest obtained from reference TRBV18 and TRBJ2-6, is as follows: NAGVMQNPRHLVRRRGQEARLRCSPMKGHSHVYWYRQLPEEGLKFMVYLQKENIIDESGMPKERFSAEFPKEGPSILRIQQVVRGDSAAYFCASSPSQGVGVLTFGAGSRLTVL.

The chain carries TRBV6-5 and TRBJ1-6, with D perhaps TRBD1 (5 bases). The CDR3 contains 14 residues. In germline, CDR1 is MNHEY, CDR2 SVGAGI. V lost 2 bases, J lost 9 bases, and 11 bases lay in between. The CDR3 bases are TGTGCCAGCAGTTACACAGGTCCAGGTTCACCCCTCCACTTT. Protein sequence: CASSYTGPGSPLHF.

V gene TRBV6-2 or TRBV6-3 combines with J gene TRBJ2-1; 10 bases line up with TRBD2. Germline V lookup: CDR1 MNHEY, CDR2 SVGEGT. The CDR3 contains 19 residues. V was pared by 1 base and J by 8 bases, with 17 bases of the junction left unmatched. CDR3 region: CASSYFVGILSGGGYEQFF. The CDR3 bases are TGTGCCAGCAGTTACTTCGTCGGCATCCTCAGCGGGGGGGGCTATGAGCAGTTCTTC.

This clonotype was picked up a small number of times. This chain joins TRBV5-5 and TRBJ2-1, with D unclear. Per the germline V gene, CDR1 is SGHKS and CDR2 is YYEKEE (reference sequence). The length of the CDR3 is 15 residues. V was trimmed by 2 bases and J by 6 bases, leaving 15 bases between them. CDR3 DNA: TGTGCCAGCAGCTTTGGACGTTGGCCTGTCAATGAGCAGTTCTTC. Translated, it gives CASSFGRWPVNEQFF.

This clonotype was counted only a few times. This rearrangement joins TRBV3-1 to TRBJ2-2, with D tentatively TRBD1 (6 bases). CDR3 length: 17 amino acids. With 1 base removed from V and 6 bases from J, the gap between germline ends came to 18 bases. CDR1 LGHDT and CDR2 YNNKEL come from the germline V gene (reference sequence). The CDR3 loop is CASSQVLGTLGSGELFF. In DNA, the CDR3 is TGTGCCAGCAGCCAAGTTCTCGGGACATTGGGATCCGGGGAGCTGTTTTTT.

In this sample, this clonotype turned up a few times. The genes are TRBV20-1 and TRBJ1-5; D possibly corresponds to TRBD1 (6 bases). This CDR3 is 17 amino acids long. Germline V gives CDR1 DFQATT, CDR2 SNEGSKA (reference sequence). The V end was cut by 0 bases, the J end by 3 bases, with 18 bases between. This CDR3 reads CSARDLSGTRTNQPQHF. The CDR3 nucleotides are TGCAGTGCTAGAGATCTTTCCGGGACACGCACCAATCAGCCCCAGCATTTT.

In this sample, this clonotype turned up a few times. V is TRBV5-1 and J is TRBJ1-5; D gene unclear. The CDR3 spans 13 residues. Deletions cut 7 bases from V and 1 base from J, with 9 bases between. CDR1 and CDR2 from the germline V gene are SGHRS and YFSETQ. In nucleotides, the CDR3 is TGCGCCAGCGGGTCCGAAAGCAATCAGCCCCAGCATTTT. Encoded protein: CASGSESNQPQHF.

At least ten counts were recorded for this clonotype. The chain recombines TRBV7-3 with TRBJ2-3, with D possibly matching TRBD2 (6 bases). This CDR3 region has 15 residues. Trimming took 2 bases from V and 1 from J, leaving 10 bases between them. Germline V gene lookup returns CDR1 SGHTA and CDR2 FQGTGA. The CDR3 sequence is CASSLVASGTDTQYF. DNA of the CDR3: TGTGCCAGCAGCTTAGTTGCTAGCGGCACAGATACGCAGTATTTT.

This chain's CDR3 is CATSRESDNEQFF. The CDR3 nucleotides are TGTGCCACCAGCAGAGAATCTGACAATGAGCAGTTCTTC. The rearrangement joins TRBV15 to TRBJ2-1; D is undetermined. This CDR3 spans 13 amino acids. The germline V gene encodes CDR1 LNHNV and CDR2 YYDKDF (reference sequence). Trimming stripped 0 bases from V and 5 bases from J, with 5 bases between.

This clonotype turned up a few times. The chain is built from TRBV9 and TRBJ1-2, with TRBD1 identical over 8 bases. The V gene end was trimmed by 4 bases and the J gene end by 0 bases; junction bases not matched to a gene: 5. CDR1 SGDLS and CDR2 YYNGEE come from the germline V gene. The CDR3 loop spans 15 amino acids. CDR3 nucleotides: TGTGCCAGCAGCCCCCCGGGACAGGCTAACTATGGCTACACCTTC. Translating it yields CASSPPGQANYGYTF.

The chain joins TRBV7-9 to TRBJ1-1; D is undetermined. The CDR3 contains 14 residues. Germline V gene sequence: CDR1 SEHNR, CDR2 FQNEAQ (reference sequence). V was clipped by 5 bases and J by 1 base, with 11 bases between them. This CDR3 is CASSHPSWNTEAFF. The CDR3 region has the DNA TGTGCCAGCAGCCATCCTTCGTGGAACACTGAAGCTTTCTTT.

This clonotype came up a few times. V is TRBV5-1 and J is TRBJ1-2; no firm D call. V lost 4 bases to trimming and J lost 10 bases, with 14 bases between them. The CDR3 length is 12 residues. Germline V gives CDR1 SGHRS, CDR2 YFSETQ. CDR3 in amino acids: CASSLGRDDYTF. The CDR3 DNA reads TGCGCCAGCAGCCTAGGGAGGGATGACTACACCTTC.

V is TRBV15 and J is TRBJ1-1; possibly TRBD1 for D (6 bases). The CDR3 loop spans 18 amino acids. Trimming left V 5 bases short and J 1 base short, with 23 bases between. The germline gives CDR1 LNHNV, CDR2 YYDKDF (reference sequence). CDR3 sequence reads: CATSGYRESGTWNTEAFF. CDR3 DNA: TGTGCCACCAGCGGATACAGGGAATCTGGGACTTGGAACACTGAAGCTTTCTTT.

The J gene is TRBJ2-7, the V gene TRBV27; D is perhaps TRBD2 (5 bases). V shed 4 bases and J shed 0 bases, with 16 bases lying between them. Germline V gives CDR1 MNHEY, CDR2 SMNVEV (reference sequence). This CDR3 contains 16 residues. CDR3 loop: CASSSSLRVISYEQYF. The CDR3 nucleotides are TGTGCCAGCAGTTCAAGTTTGAGGGTAATCTCCTACGAGCAGTACTTC.

In its sample, this clonotype was seen once. This chain uses TRBV6-4 with TRBJ2-2; no definite D call. This CDR3 has 14 residues. Looked up from germline, CDR1 is MRHNA and CDR2 is SNTAGT. The V end was cut by 5 bases, the J end by 6 bases, with 13 bases between. The CDR3 DNA sequence: TGTGCCAGCAGTCTCGGGCCAGCCTCCGGGGAGCTGTTTTTT. This gives the protein CASSLGPASGELFF.

The chain is built from TRBV6-4 and TRBJ2-7, with TRBD2 identical over 11 bases. V lost 5 bases and J lost 5; bases outside the gene matches: 32. Germline V gives CDR1 MRHNA, CDR2 SNTAGT. This CDR3 spans 23 amino acids. The CDR3 sequence: CASSRRRNHAGTSGALTDHEQYF. The CDR3 nucleotides read TGTGCCAGCAGTCGACGCCGAAACCATGCCGGGACTAGCGGAGCTCTTACCGACCACGAGCAGTACTTC.

In this sample, this clonotype turned up many times. CDR3 in DNA: TGTGCCAGCAGCCCACCCCTCAGGGGTACCTTCCAAGAGACCCAGTACTTC. It translates to CASSPPLRGTFQETQYF. The rearrangement links TRBV7-9 to TRBJ2-5; perhaps TRBD1 as D (6 bases). Germline lookup yields CDR1 SEHNR and CDR2 FQNEAQ (reference sequence). Deletions cut 5 bases from V and 1 base from J, with 20 bases between. The CDR3 contains 17 residues.

The V gene is TRBV6-1, the J gene TRBJ1-4; unclear D gene. V shed 7 bases and J shed 4 bases, with 10 bases lying between them. Looked up from germline, CDR1 is MNHNS and CDR2 is SASEGT. This CDR3 is 13 amino acids long. The CDR3 coding sequence is TGTGCCAGCAAAGAACAGATTAATGAAAAACTGTTTTTT. This translates into CASKEQINEKLFF.

The chain links TRBV5-1 to TRBJ2-5, with no clear D. CDR1 and CDR2 from the germline V gene are SGHRS and YFSETQ. The V gene lost 1 base and the J gene lost 2 bases, with 12 bases spanning the gap. The CDR3 sequence is 15 residues long. CDR3 in amino acids: CASSLWTSEQETQYF. CDR3 DNA sequence: TGCGCCAGCAGCTTGTGGACGTCAGAACAAGAGACCCAGTACTTC.

This rearrangement joins TRBV2 to TRBJ2-1; tentative D call: TRBD1 (6 bases). Per germline, CDR1 SNHLY and CDR2 FYNNEI. V dropped 7 bases and J dropped 4 bases, with 14 bases sitting between them. The CDR3 is 14 amino acids. This chain's CDR3 is CASIEDRQYNEQFF. The CDR3, as DNA: TGTGCCAGCATCGAAGACAGGCAGTACAATGAGCAGTTCTTC.

This chain joins TRBV6-2 or TRBV6-3 and TRBJ1-2, with a weak D call TRBD1 (5 bases). Trimming removed 0 bases from V and 2 bases from J, with 10 bases in between. Germline V gives CDR1 MNHEY, CDR2 SVGEGT. The CDR3 has 15 residues. CDR3 DNA: TGTGCCAGCAGTTACTCGTTGGCAGGGAACTATGGCTACACCTTC. As protein: CASSYSLAGNYGYTF.

This clonotype was recorded a few times. The chain has TRBV20-1 and TRBJ2-7; D is possibly TRBD2 (6 bases). The germline CDR1 and CDR2 sequences are DFQATT and SNEGSKA (reference sequence). The germline V and J ends were trimmed by 3 bases and 3 bases, with 21 bases remaining between them. The CDR3 length is 16 residues. CDR3 bases: TGCAGTGCTAGCCCCCGGGAGCTCAGTGGAAACTACGAGCAGTACTTC. This translates into CSASPRELSGNYEQYF.